A selection of T cell receptor beta chains follows, all from one sample in a study of blood T cells in healthy people across ages. TCRdb independently ran MiXCR on the 5' RACE reads; one entry per CDR3 protein. The repertoire consists of approximately 900,000 distinct CDR3 sequences, with about 48% occurring once and the leading ten covering 13%. Material for sequencing was blood. These receptor sequences come from a man aged 25-45 years in good health. The CDR3 runs from the conserved cysteine through the conserved F or W. D genes are given only for firm matches. Clone size appears in some rows only: once, few, many, or a class for an expanded clone.

D	J	size	V	DNA	CDR3
TRBD2	TRBJ2-1	NA	TRBV6-2/TRBV6-3	TGTGCCAGCAATCCGACTAGCGGGCTCTACAATGAGCAGTTCTTC	CASNPTSGLYNEQFF
TRBD1	TRBJ1-1	many	TRBV29-1	TGCAGCTACAGGGGCCAAATGAACACTGAAGCTTTCTTT	CSYRGQMNTEAFF
NA	TRBJ1-2	many	TRBV12-3/TRBV12-4	TGTGCCAGCAGTTTTGGAGGATATGGCTACACCTTC	CASSFGGYGYTF
TRBD1	TRBJ2-1	NA	TRBV6-5	TGTGCCAGCAGTCCTGCGGACAGGGGCCGTCGTGAGCAGTTCTTC	CASSPADRGRREQFF
NA	TRBJ1-1	NA	TRBV28	TGTGCCAGCAGTTTCGGCCAGGCTGAAGCTTTCTTT	CASSFGQAEAFF
NA	TRBJ2-7	NA	TRBV27	TGTGCCAGCAGTTCACCACAGCTTAGCTACGAGCAGTACTTC	CASSSPQLSYEQYF
NA	TRBJ1-6	NA	TRBV4-2	TGTGCCAGCAGCCAAGATTTACGTTCACCCCTCCACTTT	CASSQDLRSPLHF
NA	TRBJ2-5	NA	TRBV27	TGTGCCAGCAAGGTGTCCGGCGGAGAGACCCAGTACTTC	CASKVSGGETQYF
NA	TRBJ1-2	many	TRBV27	TGTGCCAGCAGTAAGGGAACCGGGCCTCTTTATGGCTACACCTTC	CASSKGTGPLYGYTF
NA	TRBJ1-4	NA	TRBV5-5	TGTGCCAGCAGCTCCCAGGGCAGGGCTAATGAAAAACTGTTTTTT	CASSSQGRANEKLFF